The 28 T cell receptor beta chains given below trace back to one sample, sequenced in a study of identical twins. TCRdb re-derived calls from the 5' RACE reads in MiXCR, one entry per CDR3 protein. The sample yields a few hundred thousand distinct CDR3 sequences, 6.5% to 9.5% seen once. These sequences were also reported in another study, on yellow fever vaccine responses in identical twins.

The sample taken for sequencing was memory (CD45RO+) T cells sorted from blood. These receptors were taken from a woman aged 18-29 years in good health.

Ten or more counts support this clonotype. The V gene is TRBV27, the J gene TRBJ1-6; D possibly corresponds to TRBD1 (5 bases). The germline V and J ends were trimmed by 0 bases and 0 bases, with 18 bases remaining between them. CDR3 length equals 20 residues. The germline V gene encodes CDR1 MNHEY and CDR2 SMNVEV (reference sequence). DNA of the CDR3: TGTGCCAGCAGTTTATCGCCCCCAGCTGGACAAAGCTCCTATAATTCACCCCTCCACTTT. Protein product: CASSLSPPAGQSSYNSPLHF.

The CDR3 reads CASSMQGPGANVLTF. DNA of the CDR3: TGTGCCAGCAGCATGCAGGGCCCTGGGGCCAACGTCCTGACTTTC. This chain uses TRBV3-1 with TRBJ2-6; D is possibly TRBD1 (5 bases). Deletions cut 5 bases from V and 2 bases from J, with 10 bases between. The length of the CDR3 is 15 residues. The germline V gene has CDR1 LGHDT and CDR2 YNNKEL (reference sequence). Complete variable domain (other parts from reference TRBV3-1 and TRBJ2-6): DTAVSQTPKYLVTQMGNDKSIKCEQNLGHDTMYWYKQDSKKFLKIMFSYNNKELIINETVPNRFSPKSPDKAHLNLHINSLELGDSAVYFCASSMQGPGANVLTFGAGSRLTVL.

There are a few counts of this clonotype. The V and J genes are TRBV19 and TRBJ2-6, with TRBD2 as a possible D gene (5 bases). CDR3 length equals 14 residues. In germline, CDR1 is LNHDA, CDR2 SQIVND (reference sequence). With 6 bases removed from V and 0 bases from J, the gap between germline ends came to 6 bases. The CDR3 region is CASRTTSGANVLTF. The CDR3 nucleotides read TGTGCCAGTAGGACTACCTCTGGGGCCAACGTCCTGACTTTC.

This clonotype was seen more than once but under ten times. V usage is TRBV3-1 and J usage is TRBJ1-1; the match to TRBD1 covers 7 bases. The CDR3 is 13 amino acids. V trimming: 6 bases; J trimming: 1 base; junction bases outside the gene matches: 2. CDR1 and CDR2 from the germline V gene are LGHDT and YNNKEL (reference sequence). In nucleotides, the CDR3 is TGTGCCAGCAGACACAGGGGGAACACTGAAGCTTTCTTT. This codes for CASRHRGNTEAFF. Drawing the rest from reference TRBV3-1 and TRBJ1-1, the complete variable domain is DTAVSQTPKYLVTQMGNDKSIKCEQNLGHDTMYWYKQDSKKFLKIMFSYNNKELIINETVPNRFSPKSPDKAHLNLHINSLELGDSAVYFCASRHRGNTEAFFGQGTRLTVV.

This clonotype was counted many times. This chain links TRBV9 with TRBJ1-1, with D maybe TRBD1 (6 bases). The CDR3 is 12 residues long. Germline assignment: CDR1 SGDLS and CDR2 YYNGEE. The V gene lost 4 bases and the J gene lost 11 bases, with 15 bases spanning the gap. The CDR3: CASSPDRMYAFF. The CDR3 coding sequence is TGTGCCAGCAGCCCCGACAGGATGTATGCTTTCTTT.

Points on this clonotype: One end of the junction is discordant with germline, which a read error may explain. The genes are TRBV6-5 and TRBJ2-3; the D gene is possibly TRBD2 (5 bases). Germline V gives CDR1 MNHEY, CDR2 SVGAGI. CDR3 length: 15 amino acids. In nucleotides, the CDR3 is TGTGCCAACAGTTCCAGAGGAGACTACACAGATACGCAGTATTTT. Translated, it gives CANSSRGDYTDTQYF.

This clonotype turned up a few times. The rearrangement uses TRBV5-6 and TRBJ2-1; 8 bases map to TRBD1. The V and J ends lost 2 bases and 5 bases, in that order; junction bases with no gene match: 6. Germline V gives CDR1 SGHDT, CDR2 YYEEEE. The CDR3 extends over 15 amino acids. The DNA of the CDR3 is TGTGCCAGCAGCTTTCTGGACAGGGACAACAATGAGCAGTTCTTC. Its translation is CASSFLDRDNNEQFF.

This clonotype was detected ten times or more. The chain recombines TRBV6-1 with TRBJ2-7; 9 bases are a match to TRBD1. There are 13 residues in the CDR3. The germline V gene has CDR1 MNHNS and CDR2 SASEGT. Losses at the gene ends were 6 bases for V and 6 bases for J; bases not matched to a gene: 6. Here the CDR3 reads CASSAGTGFEQYF. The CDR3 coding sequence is TGTGCCAGCAGCGCCGGGACAGGGTTCGAGCAGTACTTC.

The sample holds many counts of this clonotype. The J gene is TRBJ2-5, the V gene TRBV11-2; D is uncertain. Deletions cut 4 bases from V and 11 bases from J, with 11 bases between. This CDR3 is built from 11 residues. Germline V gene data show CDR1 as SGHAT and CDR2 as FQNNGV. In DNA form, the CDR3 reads TGTGCCAGCAGCTCAGGACCCCGTCAGTACTTC. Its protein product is CASSSGPRQYF.

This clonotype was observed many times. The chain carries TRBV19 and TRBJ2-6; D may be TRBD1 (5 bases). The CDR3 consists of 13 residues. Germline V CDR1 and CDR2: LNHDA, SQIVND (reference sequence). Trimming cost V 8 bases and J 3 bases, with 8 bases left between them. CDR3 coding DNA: TGTGCCAGTCAGGGTAGTGGGGCCAACGTCCTGACTTTC. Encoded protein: CASQGSGANVLTF.

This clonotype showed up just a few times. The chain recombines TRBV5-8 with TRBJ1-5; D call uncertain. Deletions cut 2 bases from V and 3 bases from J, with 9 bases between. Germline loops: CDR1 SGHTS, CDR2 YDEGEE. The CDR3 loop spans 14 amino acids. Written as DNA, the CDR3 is TGTGCCAGCAGCTTAGGGTTTTACAATCAGCCCCAGCATTTT. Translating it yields CASSLGFYNQPQHF. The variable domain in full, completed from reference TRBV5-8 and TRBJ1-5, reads EAGVTQSPTHLIKTRGQQATLRCSPISGHTSVYWYQQALGLGLQFLLWYDEGEERNRGNFPPRFSGRQFPNYSSELNVNALELEDSALYLCASSLGFYNQPQHFGDGTRLSIL.

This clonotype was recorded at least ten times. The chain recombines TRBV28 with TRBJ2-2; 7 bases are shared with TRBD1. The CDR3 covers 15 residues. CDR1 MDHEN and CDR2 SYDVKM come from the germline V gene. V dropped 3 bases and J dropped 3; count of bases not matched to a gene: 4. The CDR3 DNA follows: TGTGCCAGCAGTTTCGGAGACAGGGACACCGGGGAGCTGTTTTTT. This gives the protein CASSFGDRDTGELFF.

CDR3 nucleotides: TGTGCCAGCTCACCAATCCCAGAAGAGACCCAGTACTTC. Encoded protein: CASSPIPEETQYF. V is TRBV18 and J is TRBJ2-5, with D hard to call. The CDR3 runs to 13 residues. CDR1 is KGHSH, CDR2 LQKENI, per germline. Trimming left V 2 bases short and J 3 bases short, with 7 bases between.

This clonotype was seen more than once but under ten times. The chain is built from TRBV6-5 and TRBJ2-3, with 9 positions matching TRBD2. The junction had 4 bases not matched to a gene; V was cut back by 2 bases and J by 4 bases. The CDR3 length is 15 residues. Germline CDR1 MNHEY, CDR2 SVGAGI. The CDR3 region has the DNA TGTGCCAGCAGTTACGGCGGGGGGGGGGCAGATACGCAGTATTTT. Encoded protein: CASSYGGGGADTQYF.

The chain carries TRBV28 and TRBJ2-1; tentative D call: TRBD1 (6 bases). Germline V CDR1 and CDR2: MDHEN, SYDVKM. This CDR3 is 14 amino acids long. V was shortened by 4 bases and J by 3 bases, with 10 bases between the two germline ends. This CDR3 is CASSWDNNYNEQFF. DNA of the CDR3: TGTGCCAGCAGTTGGGACAACAACTACAATGAGCAGTTCTTC.

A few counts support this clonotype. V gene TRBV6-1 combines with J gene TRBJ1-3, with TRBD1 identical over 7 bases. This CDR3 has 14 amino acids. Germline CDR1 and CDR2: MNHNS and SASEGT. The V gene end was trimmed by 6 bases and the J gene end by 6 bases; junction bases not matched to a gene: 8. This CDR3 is CASRLGQSSNTIYF. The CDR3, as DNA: TGTGCCAGCAGATTGGGACAGAGCTCAAACACCATATATTTT.

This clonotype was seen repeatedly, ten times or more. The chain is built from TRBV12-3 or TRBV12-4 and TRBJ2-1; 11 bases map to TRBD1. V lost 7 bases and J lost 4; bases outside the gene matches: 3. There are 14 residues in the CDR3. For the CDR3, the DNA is TGTGCCAGCAAGGGACAGGGGGTTTACAATGAGCAGTTCTTC. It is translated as CASKGQGVYNEQFF.

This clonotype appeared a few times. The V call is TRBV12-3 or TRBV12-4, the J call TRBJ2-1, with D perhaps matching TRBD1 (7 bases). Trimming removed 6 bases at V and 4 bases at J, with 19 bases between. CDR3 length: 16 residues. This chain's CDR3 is CASSSAGQSIYNEQFF. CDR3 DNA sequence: TGTGCCAGCAGCTCGGCGGGACAGTCAATTTACAATGAGCAGTTCTTC.

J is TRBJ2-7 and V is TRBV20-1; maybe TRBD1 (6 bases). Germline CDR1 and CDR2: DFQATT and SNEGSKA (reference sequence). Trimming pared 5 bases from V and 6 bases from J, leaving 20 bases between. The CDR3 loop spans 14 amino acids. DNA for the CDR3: TGCAGTGCTTGGCAGGGGATAGCGCTACCCGAGCAGTACTTC. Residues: CSAWQGIALPEQYF.

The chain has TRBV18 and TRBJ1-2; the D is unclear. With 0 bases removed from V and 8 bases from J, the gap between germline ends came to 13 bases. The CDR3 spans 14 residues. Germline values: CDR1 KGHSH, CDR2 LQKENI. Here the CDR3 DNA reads TGTGCCAGCTCACCACCGGCGGATGGAGAGGGCTACACCTTC. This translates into CASSPPADGEGYTF.

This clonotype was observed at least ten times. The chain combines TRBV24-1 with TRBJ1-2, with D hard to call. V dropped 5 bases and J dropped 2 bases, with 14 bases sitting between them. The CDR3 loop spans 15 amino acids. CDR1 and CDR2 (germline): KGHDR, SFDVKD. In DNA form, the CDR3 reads TGTGCCACCAGTGGAGATGGGCAGAAAAACTATGGCTACACCTTC. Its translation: CATSGDGQKNYGYTF.

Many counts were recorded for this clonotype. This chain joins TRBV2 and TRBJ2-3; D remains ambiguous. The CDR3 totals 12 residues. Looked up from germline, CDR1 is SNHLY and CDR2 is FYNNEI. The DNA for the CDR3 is TGTACTAAAAGGGAAAACACAGATACGCAGTATTTT. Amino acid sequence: CTKRENTDTQYF.

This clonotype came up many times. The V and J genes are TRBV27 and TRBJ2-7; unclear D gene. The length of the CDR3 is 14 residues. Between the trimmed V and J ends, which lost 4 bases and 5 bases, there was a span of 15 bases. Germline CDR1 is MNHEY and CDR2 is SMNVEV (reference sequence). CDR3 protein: CASSSSPGRNEQYV. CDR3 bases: TGTGCCAGCAGTTCATCTCCTGGACGCAACGAGCAGTACGTC.

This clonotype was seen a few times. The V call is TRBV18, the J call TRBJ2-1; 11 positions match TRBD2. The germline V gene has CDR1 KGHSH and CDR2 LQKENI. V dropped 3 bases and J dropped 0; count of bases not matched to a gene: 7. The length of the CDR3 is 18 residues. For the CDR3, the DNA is TGTGCCAGCTCACCTACCCCTAGCGGGGGGCGCTCCTACAATGAGCAGTTCTTC. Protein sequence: CASSPTPSGGRSYNEQFF.

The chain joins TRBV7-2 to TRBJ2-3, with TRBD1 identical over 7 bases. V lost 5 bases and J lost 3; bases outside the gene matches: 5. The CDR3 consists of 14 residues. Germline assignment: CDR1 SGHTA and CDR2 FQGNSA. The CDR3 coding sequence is TGTGCCAGCAGCGAACAGGGGCGGACAGATACGCAGTATTTT. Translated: CASSEQGRTDTQYF.

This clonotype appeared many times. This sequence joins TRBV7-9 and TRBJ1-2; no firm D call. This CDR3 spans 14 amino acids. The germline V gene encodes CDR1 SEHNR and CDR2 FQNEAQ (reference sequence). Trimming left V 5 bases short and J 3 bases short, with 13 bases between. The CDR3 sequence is CASSPAGSHYGYTF. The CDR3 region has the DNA TGTGCCAGCAGCCCAGCTGGGTCGCACTATGGCTACACCTTC.

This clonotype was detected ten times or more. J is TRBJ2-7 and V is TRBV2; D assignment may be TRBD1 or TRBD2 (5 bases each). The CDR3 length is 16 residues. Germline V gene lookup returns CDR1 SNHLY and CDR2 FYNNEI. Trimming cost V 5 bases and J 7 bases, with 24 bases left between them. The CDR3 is CASSLSQGTVLGEQYF. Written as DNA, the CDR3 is TGTGCCAGCAGTTTGTCGCAAGGGACGGTCTTAGGGGAGCAGTACTTC.

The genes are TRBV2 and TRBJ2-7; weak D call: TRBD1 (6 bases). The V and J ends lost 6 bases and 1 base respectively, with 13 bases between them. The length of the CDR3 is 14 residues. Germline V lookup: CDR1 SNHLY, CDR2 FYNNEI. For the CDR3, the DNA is TGTGCCAGCAGGGTCGGGACATCATCCTACGAGCAGTACTTC. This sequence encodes CASRVGTSSYEQYF.